This T cell receptor (beta chain) comes out of a study of control samples from healthy donors and cancer patients. TCRdb keeps only in-frame clones here, not all; method: immunoSEQ multiplex PCR. The sample lists some 90,000 clones, approximately 91% occurring once. The ends were cut back, 8 bases at V and 4 bases at J, with 17 bases in the middle. There are 14 residues in the CDR3. CDR1 and CDR2 from the germline V gene are MDHEN and SYDVKM. This rearrangement joins TRBV28 to TRBJ1-2; D perhaps matches TRBD1 (5 bases). Sample: blood. This TCR was recovered from a woman in her 30s in good health. CDR3 sequence: CASAKALRVYGYTF. The CDR3 DNA reads TGTGCCAGCGCAAAGGCGCTCAGGGTCTATGGCTACACCTTC.